The 18 T cell receptor beta chains below were found in one sample sequenced in a study of blood T cell repertoires in COVID-19. Libraries were prepared by immunoSEQ multiplex PCR; TCRdb keeps only in-frame clonotypes and omits some of them. The top ten hold approximately 2.4% of the sample, which has 180,000 or so clones, about 80% seen once. The sequencing sample was made of peripheral blood. These receptors were collected from a human donor with acute or convalescent COVID-19. The donor label of this sample is uncertain.

The chain employs TRBV19 and TRBJ1-4; 7 positions agree with TRBD1. Trimming at V came to 3 bases and at J to 8 bases, leaving 6 bases not matched to a gene. CDR1 LNHDA and CDR2 SQIVND come from the germline V gene (reference sequence). This CDR3 is 14 amino acids long. For the CDR3, the DNA is TGTGCCAGTAGTATTATAGGGGGCGACGAAAAACTGTTTTTT. Protein sequence: CASSIIGGDEKLFF.

This clone was seen more than once but under ten times. The chain joins TRBV4-1 to TRBJ1-3, with D maybe TRBD1 (5 bases). The CDR3 is 18 amino acids. The V and J ends lost 4 bases and 1 base respectively, with 20 bases between them. The germline V gene encodes CDR1 MGHRA and CDR2 YSYEKL. This CDR3 reads CASSPGLLRGGSGNTIYF. CDR3 in DNA: TGCGCCAGCAGCCCGGGACTCCTCCGCGGGGGTTCTGGAAACACCATATATTTT.

As regards this clone: Other DNA variants within this sample encode the same CDR3. The chain links TRBV11-2 to TRBJ2-1, with D perhaps matching TRBD2 (6 bases). The CDR3 is made up of 15 amino acids. V was clipped by 1 base and J by 7 bases, with 14 bases between them. CDR1 SGHAT and CDR2 FQNNGV come from the germline V gene. The DNA for the CDR3 is TGTGCCAGCAGCTTAGGCTCCGGGGGTGGGAATGAGCAGTTCTTC. Protein sequence: CASSLGSGGGNEQFF.

The chain carries TRBV5-1 and TRBJ1-1; tentatively, D is TRBD1 (5 bases). This CDR3 comprises 15 residues. The V and J ends lost 4 bases and 3 bases respectively, with 16 bases between them. Germline V gives CDR1 SGHRS, CDR2 YFSETQ. The CDR3 coding sequence is TGCGCCAGCAGCCCCAATTGGGGCAGGGACACTGAAGCTTTCTTT. This translates into CASSPNWGRDTEAFF.

The chain has TRBV7-8 and TRBJ1-3; 11 nucleotides match TRBD1. The CDR3 sequence is 17 residues long. With V trimmed by 3 bases and J by 0 bases, 4 bases remained unmatched. Germline-derived CDR1 and CDR2 are SGHVS and FQNEAQ. The CDR3 sequence: CASSFGQGAASGNTIYF. CDR3 nucleotides: TGTGCCAGCAGCTTCGGACAGGGGGCGGCCTCTGGAAACACCATATATTTT. Looking up the rest from reference TRBV7-8 and TRBJ1-3 gives the full variable domain: GAGVSQSPRYKVAKRGQDVALRCDPISGHVSLFWYQQALGQGPEFLTYFQNEAQLDKSGLPSDRFFAERPEGSVSTLKIQRTQQEDSAVYLCASSFGQGAASGNTIYFGEGSWLTVV.

This chain connects TRBV12-3 or TRBV12-4 to TRBJ1-5; D ambiguous. V lost 1 base and J lost 7, with 8 bases in between. The CDR3 contains 13 residues. This chain's CDR3 is CASSLGGRQPQHF. In nucleotides, the CDR3 is TGTGCCAGCAGTTTAGGTGGGAGGCAGCCCCAGCATTTT.

This clone was detected a few times. The chain carries TRBV10-3 and TRBJ1-2; tentatively, D is TRBD1 (5 bases). Germline CDR1 ENHRY, CDR2 SYGVKD. The CDR3 contains 14 residues. The V end lost 0 bases, the J end lost 4 bases, and 9 bases lay between the germline ends. CDR3 amino acids: CAISESPTAYGYTF. The DNA of the CDR3 is TGTGCCATCAGTGAGTCACCGACAGCCTATGGCTACACCTTC.

Concerning this clone: The same CDR3 is also encoded by other DNA sequences in this sample. The chain joins TRBV5-1 to TRBJ2-3, with 9 nucleotides matching TRBD1. The V gene end was trimmed by 0 bases and the J gene end by 5 bases; junction bases not matched to a gene: 1. CDR3 size: 14 residues. Germline V gene data show CDR1 as SGHRS and CDR2 as YFSETQ. CDR3 DNA sequence: TGCGCCAGCAGCTTGGGACAGGGGGGAGATACGCAGTATTTT. Translation: CASSLGQGGDTQYF.

The chain carries TRBV2 and TRBJ2-2; 7 nucleotides match TRBD2. The CDR3 totals 12 residues. Germline V gene lookup returns CDR1 SNHLY and CDR2 FYNNEI. The V segment lost 11 bases and the J segment 6 bases; nucleotides outside the gene matches: 6. CDR3 loop: CAGGLGAGELFF. CDR3 nucleotides: TGTGCCGGAGGACTAGGGGCCGGGGAGCTGTTTTTT.

This clone showed up just a few times. The genes are TRBV3-1 (or the pseudogene TRBV3-2) and TRBJ1-1, with TRBD1 identical over 9 bases. J was trimmed by 1 base and V by 7 bases; bases with no gene match: 10. The CDR3 totals 16 residues. Germline values: CDR1 LGHDT, CDR2 YNNKEL (reference sequence). This CDR3 is CASTHYGTGPNTEAFF. The CDR3 DNA reads TGTGCCAGCACTCACTATGGGACAGGGCCGAACACTGAAGCTTTCTTT.

The chain uses TRBV7-3 and TRBJ1-1; possible D gene TRBD1, 5 bases. With 2 bases removed from V and 5 bases from J, the gap between germline ends came to 9 bases. Germline CDR1 is SGHTA and CDR2 is FQGTGA. This CDR3 has 13 amino acids. The CDR3 reads CASSLGRVTEAFF. CDR3 DNA sequence: TGTGCCAGCAGCTTAGGCAGGGTAACTGAAGCTTTCTTT.

The rearrangement joins TRBV6-4 to TRBJ2-7, with 7 bases fitting TRBD1. CDR3 length: 16 residues. Germline CDR1 MRHNA, CDR2 SNTAGT. The J segment lost 3 bases and the V segment lost 3 bases, leaving 11 bases of the junction unmatched. The CDR3 loop is CASSENIETGLYEQYF. The CDR3 DNA sequence: TGTGCCAGCAGTGAGAATATTGAGACAGGGCTCTACGAGCAGTACTTC.

J is TRBJ1-5 and V is TRBV5-6; a weak D match, TRBD1 (6 bases). Trimming took 4 bases from V and 0 from J, leaving 14 bases between them. This CDR3 contains 16 residues. In germline, CDR1 is SGHDT, CDR2 YYEEEE. Here the CDR3 reads CASSIGGGSSNQPQHF. The CDR3 nucleotides read TGTGCCAGCAGCATAGGGGGGGGCAGTAGCAATCAGCCCCAGCATTTT.

The rearrangement uses TRBV5-6 and TRBJ2-2, with 9 bases matching TRBD2. After removal of 1 base from V and 5 bases from J, the junction contained 6 bases not matched to a gene. CDR3 length: 16 amino acids. Germline V gene data show CDR1 as SGHDT and CDR2 as YYEEEE. CDR3: CASSLFSGGLTGELFF. The CDR3 nucleotides are TGTGCCAGCAGCTTGTTTAGCGGGGGCCTAACCGGGGAGCTGTTTTTT. Filled out from reference TRBV5-6 and TRBJ2-2, the complete variable domain reads DAGVTQSPTHLIKTRGQQVTLRCSPKSGHDTVSWYQQALGQGPQFIFQYYEEEERQRGNFPDRFSGHQFPNYSSELNVNALLLGDSALYLCASSLFSGGLTGELFFGEGSRLTVL.

The V and J genes are TRBV6-5 and TRBJ2-4, with TRBD2 matching over 12 bases. With 5 bases clipped from V and 12 bases from J, the junction kept 11 bases outside the gene matches. CDR3 length: 15 amino acids. Germline lookup yields CDR1 MNHEY and CDR2 SVGAGI. Here the CDR3 DNA reads TGTGCCAGCAGTCCGGGTAGGACTAGCGGGATCCCTCAGTACTTC. It codes for CASSPGRTSGIPQYF.

The chain employs TRBV7-9 and TRBJ1-1; 7 bases are a match to TRBD1. Germline V gene lookup returns CDR1 SEHNR and CDR2 FQNEAQ (reference sequence). V shed 7 bases and J 3 bases; nucleotides not matched to a gene: 8. CDR3 length equals 14 residues. The CDR3 nucleotides are TGTGCCAGCAACAAACAGGGGAGCCACACTGAAGCTTTCTTT. Encoded protein: CASNKQGSHTEAFF.

This sequence joins TRBV6-5 and TRBJ1-3; 7 bases fit TRBD1. Trimming removed 0 bases from V and 4 bases from J; junction bases left unmatched: 6. Germline CDR1 is MNHEY and CDR2 is SVGAGI. This CDR3 contains 16 residues. The CDR3 DNA sequence: TGTGCCAGCAGTTACTCGCCGACAGGGCAAGGAAACACCATATATTTT. Protein product: CASSYSPTGQGNTIYF.

The chain recombines TRBV18 with TRBJ2-2, with a tentative D call TRBD2 (5 bases). The germline V gene encodes CDR1 KGHSH and CDR2 LQKENI. The germline V and J ends were trimmed by 3 bases and 6 bases, with 14 bases remaining between them. CDR3 size: 15 residues. CDR3 DNA: TGTGCCAGCTCACCCACCCAATCGGGGTCCGGGGAGCTGTTTTTT. This codes for CASSPTQSGSGELFF.